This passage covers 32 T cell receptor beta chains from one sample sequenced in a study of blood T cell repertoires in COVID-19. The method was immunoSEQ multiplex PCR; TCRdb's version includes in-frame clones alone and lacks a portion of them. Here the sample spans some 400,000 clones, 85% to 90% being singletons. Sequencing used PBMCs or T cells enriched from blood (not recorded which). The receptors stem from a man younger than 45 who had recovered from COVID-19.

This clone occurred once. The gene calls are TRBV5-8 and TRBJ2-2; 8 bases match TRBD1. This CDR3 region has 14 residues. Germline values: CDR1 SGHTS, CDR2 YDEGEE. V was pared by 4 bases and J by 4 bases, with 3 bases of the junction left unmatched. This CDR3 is CASSPGQGTGELFF. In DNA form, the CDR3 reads TGTGCCAGCAGCCCAGGACAGGGCACCGGGGAGCTGTTTTTT. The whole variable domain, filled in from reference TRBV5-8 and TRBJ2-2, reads EAGVTQSPTHLIKTRGQQATLRCSPISGHTSVYWYQQALGLGLQFLLWYDEGEERNRGNFPPRFSGRQFPNYSSELNVNALELEDSALYLCASSPGQGTGELFFGEGSRLTVL.

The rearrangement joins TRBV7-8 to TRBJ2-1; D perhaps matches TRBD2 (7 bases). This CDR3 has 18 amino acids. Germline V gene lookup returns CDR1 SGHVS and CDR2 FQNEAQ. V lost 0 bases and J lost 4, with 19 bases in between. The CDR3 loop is CASSLAGGTTNNYNEQFF. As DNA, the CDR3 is TGTGCCAGCAGCTTAGCGGGAGGGACAACCAATAATTACAATGAGCAGTTCTTC.

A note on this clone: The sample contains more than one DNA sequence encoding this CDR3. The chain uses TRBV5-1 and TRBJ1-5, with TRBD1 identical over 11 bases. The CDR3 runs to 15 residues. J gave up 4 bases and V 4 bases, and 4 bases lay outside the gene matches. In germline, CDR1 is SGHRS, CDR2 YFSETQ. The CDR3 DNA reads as TGCGCCAGCAGCCCCGGGACAGGGGGAAATCAGCCCCAGCATTTT. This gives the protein CASSPGTGGNQPQHF. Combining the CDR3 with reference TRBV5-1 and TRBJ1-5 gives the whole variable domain KAGVTQTPRYLIKTRGQQVTLSCSPISGHRSVSWYQQTPGQGLQFLFEYFSETQRNKGNFPGRFSGRQFSNSRSEMNVSTLELGDSALYLCASSPGTGGNQPQHFGDGTRLSIL.

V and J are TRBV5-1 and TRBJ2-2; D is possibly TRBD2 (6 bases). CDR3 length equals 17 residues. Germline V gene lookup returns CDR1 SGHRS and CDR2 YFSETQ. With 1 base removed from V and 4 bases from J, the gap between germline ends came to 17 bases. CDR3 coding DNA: TGCGCCAGCAGCTTGTCTCCCCGGGAGAGGGGCACCGGGGAGCTGTTTTTT. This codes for CASSLSPRERGTGELFF.

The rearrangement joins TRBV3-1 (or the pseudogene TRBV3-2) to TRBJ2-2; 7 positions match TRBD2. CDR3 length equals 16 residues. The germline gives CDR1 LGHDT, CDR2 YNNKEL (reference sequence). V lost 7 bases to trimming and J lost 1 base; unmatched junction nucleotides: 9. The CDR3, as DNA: TGTGCCAGCACCCGGGGATTAGCGGGGAACACCGGGGAGCTGTTTTTT. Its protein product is CASTRGLAGNTGELFF.

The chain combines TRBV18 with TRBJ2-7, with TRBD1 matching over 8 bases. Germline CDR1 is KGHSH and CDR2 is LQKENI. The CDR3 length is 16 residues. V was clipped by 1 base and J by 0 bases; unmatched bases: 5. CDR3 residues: CASSPQGTGNSYEQYF. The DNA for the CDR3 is TGTGCCAGCTCACCACAGGGGACAGGAAACTCCTACGAGCAGTACTTC.

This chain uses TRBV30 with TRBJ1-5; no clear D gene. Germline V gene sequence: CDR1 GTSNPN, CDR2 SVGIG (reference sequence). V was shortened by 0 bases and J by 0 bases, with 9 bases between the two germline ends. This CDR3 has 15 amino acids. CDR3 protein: CAWSVRGNSNQPQHF. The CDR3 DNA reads TGTGCCTGGAGTGTACGAGGGAATAGCAATCAGCCCCAGCATTTT.

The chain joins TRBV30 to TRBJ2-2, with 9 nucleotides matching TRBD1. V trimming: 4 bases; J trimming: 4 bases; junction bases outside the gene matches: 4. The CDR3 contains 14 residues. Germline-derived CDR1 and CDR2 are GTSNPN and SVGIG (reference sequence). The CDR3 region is CAWTQGAGTGELFF. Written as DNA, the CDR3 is TGTGCCTGGACACAGGGGGCGGGCACCGGGGAGCTGTTTTTT. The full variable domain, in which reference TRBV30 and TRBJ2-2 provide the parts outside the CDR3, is SQTIHQWPATLVQPVGSPLSLECTVEGTSNPNLYWYRQAAGRGLQLLFYSVGIGQISSEVPQNLSASRPQDRQFILSSKKLLLSDSGFYLCAWTQGAGTGELFFGEGSRLTVL.

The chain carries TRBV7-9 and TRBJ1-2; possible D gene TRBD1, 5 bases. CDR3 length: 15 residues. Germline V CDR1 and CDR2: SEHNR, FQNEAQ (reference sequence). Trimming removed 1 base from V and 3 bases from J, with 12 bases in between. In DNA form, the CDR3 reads TGTGCCAGCAGCTTAGAGGTCGGGGGAGACTATGGCTACACCTTC. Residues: CASSLEVGGDYGYTF.

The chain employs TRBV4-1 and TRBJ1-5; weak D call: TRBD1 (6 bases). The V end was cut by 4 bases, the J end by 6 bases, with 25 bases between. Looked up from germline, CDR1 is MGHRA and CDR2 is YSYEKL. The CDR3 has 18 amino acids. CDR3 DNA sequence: TGCGCCAGCAGCCCGGGAGGGGGGCCTATAATTCCGAGTCAGCCCCAGCATTTT. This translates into CASSPGGGPIIPSQPQHF.

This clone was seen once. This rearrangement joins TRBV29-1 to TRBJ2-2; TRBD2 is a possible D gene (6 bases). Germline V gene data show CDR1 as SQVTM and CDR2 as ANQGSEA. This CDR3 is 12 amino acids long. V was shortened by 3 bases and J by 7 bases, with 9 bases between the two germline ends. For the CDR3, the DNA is TGCAGCGTTGAGCGGGATGGCGGGGAGCTGTTTTTT. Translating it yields CSVERDGGELFF.

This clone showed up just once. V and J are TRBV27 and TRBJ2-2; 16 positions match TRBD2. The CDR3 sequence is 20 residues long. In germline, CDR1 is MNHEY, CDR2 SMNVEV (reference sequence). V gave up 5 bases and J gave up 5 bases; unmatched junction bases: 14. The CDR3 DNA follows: TGTGCCAGCAGTCCCAAGGGACTAGCGGGAGGGCTTTCCTTTACCGGGGAGCTGTTTTTT. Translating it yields CASSPKGLAGGLSFTGELFF.

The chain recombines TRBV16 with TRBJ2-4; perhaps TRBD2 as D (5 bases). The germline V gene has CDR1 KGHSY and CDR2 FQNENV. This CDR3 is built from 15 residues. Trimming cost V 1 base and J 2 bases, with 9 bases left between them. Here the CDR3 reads CASSQYSGTKNIQYF. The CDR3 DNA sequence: TGTGCCAGCAGCCAATATTCCGGGACCAAAAACATTCAGTACTTC.

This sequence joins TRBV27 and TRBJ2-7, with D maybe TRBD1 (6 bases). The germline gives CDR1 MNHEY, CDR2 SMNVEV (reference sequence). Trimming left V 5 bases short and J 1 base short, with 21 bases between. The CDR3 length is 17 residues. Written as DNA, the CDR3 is TGTGCCAGCAGTCCCCCCTCGTGGGCAGGGACATCCTACGAGCAGTACTTC. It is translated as CASSPPSWAGTSYEQYF.

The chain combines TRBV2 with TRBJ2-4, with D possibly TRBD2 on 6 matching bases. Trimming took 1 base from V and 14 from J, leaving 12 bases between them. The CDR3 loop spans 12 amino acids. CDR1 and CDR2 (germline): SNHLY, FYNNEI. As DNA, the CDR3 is TGTGCCAGCAGTGAAGAACTAGCACGGAAGTACTTC. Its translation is CASSEELARKYF.

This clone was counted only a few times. CDR3 DNA sequence: TGTGCCAGTAGTAGGGGACAGGGCTCCAACTATGGCTACACCTTC. Amino acid sequence: CASSRGQGSNYGYTF. The rearrangement links TRBV19 to TRBJ1-2; 9 bases agree with TRBD1. With 4 bases clipped from V and 2 bases from J, the junction kept 5 bases outside the gene matches. The V gene's germline CDR1 is LNHDA and CDR2 SQIVND (reference sequence). The CDR3 length is 15 residues.

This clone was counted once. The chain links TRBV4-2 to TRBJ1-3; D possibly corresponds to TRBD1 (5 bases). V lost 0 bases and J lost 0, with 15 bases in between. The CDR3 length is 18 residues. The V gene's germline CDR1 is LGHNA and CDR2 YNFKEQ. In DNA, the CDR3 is TGTGCCAGCAGCCAAGATCTGCAGGGCCCAGTCTCTGGAAACACCATATATTTT. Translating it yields CASSQDLQGPVSGNTIYF.

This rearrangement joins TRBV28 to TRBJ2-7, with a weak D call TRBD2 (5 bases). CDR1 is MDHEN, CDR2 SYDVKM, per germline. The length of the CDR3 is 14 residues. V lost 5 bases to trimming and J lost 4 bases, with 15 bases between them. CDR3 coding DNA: TGTGCCAGCAGTAATCATTCTAGCCGGTACGAGCAGTACTTC. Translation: CASSNHSSRYEQYF.

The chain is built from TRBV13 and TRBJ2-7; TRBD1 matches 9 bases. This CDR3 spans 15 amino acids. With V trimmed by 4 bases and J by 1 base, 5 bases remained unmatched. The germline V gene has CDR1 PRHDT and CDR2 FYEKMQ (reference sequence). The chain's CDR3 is CASSSTGQGSYEQYF. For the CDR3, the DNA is TGTGCCAGCAGCTCCACGGGACAGGGATCCTACGAGCAGTACTTC.

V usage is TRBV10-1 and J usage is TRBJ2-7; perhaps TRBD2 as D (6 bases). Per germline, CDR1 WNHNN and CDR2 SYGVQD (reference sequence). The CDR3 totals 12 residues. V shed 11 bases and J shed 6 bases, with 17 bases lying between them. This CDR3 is CAAFTVGGEQYF. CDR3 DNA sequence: TGCGCCGCCTTTACCGTCGGGGGCGAGCAGTACTTC.

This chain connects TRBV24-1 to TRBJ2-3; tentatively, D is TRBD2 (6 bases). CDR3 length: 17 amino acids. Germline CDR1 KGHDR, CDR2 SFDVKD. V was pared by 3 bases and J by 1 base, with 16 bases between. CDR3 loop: CATSDPQRAPGTDTQYF. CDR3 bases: TGTGCCACCAGTGATCCTCAGCGGGCCCCTGGCACAGATACGCAGTATTTT.

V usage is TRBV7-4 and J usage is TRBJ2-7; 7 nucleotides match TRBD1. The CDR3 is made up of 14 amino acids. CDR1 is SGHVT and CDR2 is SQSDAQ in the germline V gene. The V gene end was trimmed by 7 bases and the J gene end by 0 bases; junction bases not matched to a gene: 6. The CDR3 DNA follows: TGTGCCAGCACCGGGACAGCCTGCTCCTACGAGCAGTACTTC. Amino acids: CASTGTACSYEQYF.

CDR3 amino acids: CASSRQGFETQYF. The CDR3 nucleotides are TGTGCCAGCAGTCGACAGGGTTTCGAGACCCAGTACTTC. This chain uses TRBV12-3 or TRBV12-4 with TRBJ2-5; 7 bases agree with TRBD1. After removal of 5 bases from V and 5 bases from J, the junction contained 5 bases not matched to a gene. The CDR3 totals 13 residues.

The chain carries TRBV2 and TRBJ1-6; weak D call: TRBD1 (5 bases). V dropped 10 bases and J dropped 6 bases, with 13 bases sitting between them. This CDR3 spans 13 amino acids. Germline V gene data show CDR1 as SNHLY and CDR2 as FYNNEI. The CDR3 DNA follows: TGTGCCACCCACGGGACTTCTAATTCACCCCTCCACTTT. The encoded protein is CATHGTSNSPLHF.

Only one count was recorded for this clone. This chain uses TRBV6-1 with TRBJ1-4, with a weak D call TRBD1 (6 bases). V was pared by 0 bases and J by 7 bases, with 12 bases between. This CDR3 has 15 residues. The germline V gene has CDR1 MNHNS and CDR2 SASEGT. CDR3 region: CASSEAAGGGEKLFF. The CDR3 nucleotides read TGTGCCAGCAGTGAAGCGGCGGGGGGCGGTGAAAAACTGTTTTTT.

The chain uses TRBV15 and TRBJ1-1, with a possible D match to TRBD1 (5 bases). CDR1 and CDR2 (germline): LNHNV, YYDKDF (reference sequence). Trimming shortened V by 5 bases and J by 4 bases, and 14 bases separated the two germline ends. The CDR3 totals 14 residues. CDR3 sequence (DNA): TGTGCCACCAGCCTGACGGGGGGGATCACTGAAGCTTTCTTT. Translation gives CATSLTGGITEAFF. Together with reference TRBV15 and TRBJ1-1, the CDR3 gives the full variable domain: DAMVIQNPRYQVTQFGKPVTLSCSQTLNHNVMYWYQQKSSQAPKLLFHYYDKDFNNEADTPDNFQSRRPNTSFCFLDIRSPGLGDTAMYLCATSLTGGITEAFFGQGTRLTVV.

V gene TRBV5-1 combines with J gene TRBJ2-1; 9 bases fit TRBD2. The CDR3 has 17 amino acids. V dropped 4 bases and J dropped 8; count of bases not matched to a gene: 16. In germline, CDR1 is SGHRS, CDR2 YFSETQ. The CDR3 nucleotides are TGCGCCAGCAGCAGGGCCAAGGTAGCGGGAGACGTGGATGAGCAGTTCTTC. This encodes CASSRAKVAGDVDEQFF.

The CDR3 nucleotides read TGTGCCAGCAGCTGGCTTCCTCGCGGGGGGCGGGATACGCAGTATTTT. It yields the protein CASSWLPRGGRDTQYF. This rearrangement joins TRBV7-2 to TRBJ2-3, with 8 bases lining up with TRBD2. J gave up 6 bases and V 4 bases, and 12 bases lay outside the gene matches. The CDR3 consists of 16 residues. Germline CDR1 is SGHTA and CDR2 is FQGNSA. Full variable domain (remainder filled in from reference TRBV7-2 and TRBJ2-3): GAGVSQSPSNKVTEKGKDVELRCDPISGHTALYWYRQSLGQGLEFLIYFQGNSAPDKSGLPSDRFSAERTGGSVSTLTIQRTQQEDSAVYLCASSWLPRGGRDTQYFGPGTRLTVL.

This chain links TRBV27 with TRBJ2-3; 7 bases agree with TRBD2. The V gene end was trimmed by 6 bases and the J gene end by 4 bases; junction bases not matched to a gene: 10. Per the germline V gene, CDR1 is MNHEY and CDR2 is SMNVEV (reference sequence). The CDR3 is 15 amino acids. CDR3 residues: CASRFWGGSADTQYF. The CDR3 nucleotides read TGTGCCAGCAGATTTTGGGGCGGGAGCGCAGATACGCAGTATTTT.

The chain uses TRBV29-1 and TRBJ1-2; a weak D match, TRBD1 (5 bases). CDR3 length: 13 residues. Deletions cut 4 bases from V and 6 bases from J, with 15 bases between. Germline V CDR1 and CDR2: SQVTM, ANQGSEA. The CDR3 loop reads CSVVGSGGDGYTF. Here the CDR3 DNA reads TGCAGCGTTGTTGGATCCGGGGGGGATGGCTACACCTTC. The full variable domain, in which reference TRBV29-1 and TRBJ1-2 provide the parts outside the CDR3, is SAVISQKPSRDICQRGTSLTIQCQVDSQVTMMFWYRQQPGQSLTLIATANQGSEATYESGFVIDKFPISRPNLTFSTLTVSNMSPEDSSIYLCSVVGSGGDGYTFGSGTRLTVV.

CDR3 coding DNA: TGTGCCACCAGCAGAGATAAGGCAAGCGGGAGTTACGAGCAGTACTTC. Translating it yields CATSRDKASGSYEQYF. This rearrangement joins TRBV15 to TRBJ2-7; 8 bases agree with TRBD2. The V segment lost 0 bases and the J segment 4 bases; nucleotides outside the gene matches: 8. The CDR3 spans 16 residues. Germline V gives CDR1 LNHNV, CDR2 YYDKDF (reference sequence).

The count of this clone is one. CDR3 residues: CASSLTGGLGETQYF. The CDR3 region has the DNA TGTGCCAGCAGCTTGACAGGGGGCCTGGGAGAGACCCAGTACTTC. The chain carries TRBV7-3 and TRBJ2-5, with TRBD1 identical over 10 bases. This CDR3 spans 15 amino acids. Germline CDR1 SGHTA, CDR2 FQGTGA. Unmatched junction bases numbered 5, after V lost 3 bases and J lost 4 bases.